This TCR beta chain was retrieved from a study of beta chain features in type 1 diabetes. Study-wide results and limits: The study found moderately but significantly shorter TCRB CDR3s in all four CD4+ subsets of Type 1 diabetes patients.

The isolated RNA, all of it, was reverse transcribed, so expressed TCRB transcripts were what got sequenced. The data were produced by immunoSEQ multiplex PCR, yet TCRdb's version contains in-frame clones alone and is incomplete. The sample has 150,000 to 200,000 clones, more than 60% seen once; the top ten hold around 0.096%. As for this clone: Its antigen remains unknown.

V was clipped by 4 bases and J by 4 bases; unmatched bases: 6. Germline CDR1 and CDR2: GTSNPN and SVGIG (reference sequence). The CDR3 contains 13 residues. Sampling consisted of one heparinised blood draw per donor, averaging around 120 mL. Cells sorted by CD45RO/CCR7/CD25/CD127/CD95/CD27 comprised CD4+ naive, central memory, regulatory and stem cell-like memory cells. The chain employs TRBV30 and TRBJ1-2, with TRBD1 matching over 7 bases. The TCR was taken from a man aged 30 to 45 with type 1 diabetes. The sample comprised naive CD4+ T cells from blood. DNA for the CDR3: TGTGCCTGGATAGGGGGACAGCCCTATGGCTACACCTTC. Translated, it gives CAWIGGQPYGYTF. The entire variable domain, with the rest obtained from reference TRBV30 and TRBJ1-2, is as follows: SQTIHQWPATLVQPVGSPLSLECTVEGTSNPNLYWYRQAAGRGLQLLFYSVGIGQISSEVPQNLSASRPQDRQFILSSKKLLLSDSGFYLCAWIGGQPYGYTFGSGTRLTVV.